This T cell receptor (beta chain) was sequenced in a study of metastatic and nonmetastatic thyroid tumors. Thyroid surgery had not been preceded by any treatment in any patient. The CDR3 is 15 amino acids. CDR1 SGHTA and CDR2 FQGNSA come from the germline V gene. After removal of 3 bases from V and 4 bases from J, the junction contained 4 bases not matched to a gene. Original processing notes: The distant-metastasis classifier for papillary thyroid cancer was built from CDR3 differences across clinicopathological groups. TCRdb reprocessed the PCR reads via MiXCR. TCRdb assigned the V and J calls; the authors' analysis was not used. Among 15,000 to 20,000 clones listed, around 30% were seen once.

Sequenced input: tumor tissue. The chain couples TRBV7-2 to TRBJ1-3; TRBD1 aligns across 9 bases. The clonotype originates from a female donor with papillary thyroid cancer or a benign thyroid nodule (not recorded which). Some clones in this sample may be carry-over from other donors' samples. The CDR3 DNA is TGTGCCAGCAGCTTGGGGACAGGGAAAGGAAACACCATATATTTT. This codes for CASSLGTGKGNTIYF.